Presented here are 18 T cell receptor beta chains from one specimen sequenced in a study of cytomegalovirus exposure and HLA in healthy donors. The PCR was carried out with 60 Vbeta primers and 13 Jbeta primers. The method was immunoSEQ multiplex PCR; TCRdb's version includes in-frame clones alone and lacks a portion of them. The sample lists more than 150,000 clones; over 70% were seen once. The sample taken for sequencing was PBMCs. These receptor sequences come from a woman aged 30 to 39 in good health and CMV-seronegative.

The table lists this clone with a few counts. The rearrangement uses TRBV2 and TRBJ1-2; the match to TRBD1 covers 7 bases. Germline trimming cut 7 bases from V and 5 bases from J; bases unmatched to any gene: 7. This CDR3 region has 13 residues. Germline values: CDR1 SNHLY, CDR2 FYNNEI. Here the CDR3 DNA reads TGTGCCAGCAACCGGGACAGATTTTATGGCTACACCTTC. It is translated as CASNRDRFYGYTF.

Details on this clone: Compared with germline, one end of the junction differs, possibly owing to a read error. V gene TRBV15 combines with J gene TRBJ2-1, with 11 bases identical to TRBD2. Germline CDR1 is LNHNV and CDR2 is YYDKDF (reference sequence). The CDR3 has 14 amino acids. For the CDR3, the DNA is TGTGCCACCAGCAGGGAGATAGTAGCGGGGGGGCTCGTCTTC. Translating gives CATSREIVAGGLVF.

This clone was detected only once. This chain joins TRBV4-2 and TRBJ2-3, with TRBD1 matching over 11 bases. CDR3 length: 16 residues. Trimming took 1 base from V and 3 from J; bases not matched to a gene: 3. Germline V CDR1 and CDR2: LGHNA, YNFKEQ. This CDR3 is CASSQAGTGGTDTQYF. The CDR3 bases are TGTGCCAGCAGCCAAGCCGGGACAGGGGGTACAGATACGCAGTATTTT.

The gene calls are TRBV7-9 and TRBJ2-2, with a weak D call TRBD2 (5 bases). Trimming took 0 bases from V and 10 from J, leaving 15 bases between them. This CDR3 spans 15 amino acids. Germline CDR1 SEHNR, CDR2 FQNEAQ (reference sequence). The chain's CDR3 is CASSLASAVVSELFF. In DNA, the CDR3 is TGTGCCAGCAGCTTAGCGTCAGCGGTGGTTTCGGAGCTGTTTTTT.

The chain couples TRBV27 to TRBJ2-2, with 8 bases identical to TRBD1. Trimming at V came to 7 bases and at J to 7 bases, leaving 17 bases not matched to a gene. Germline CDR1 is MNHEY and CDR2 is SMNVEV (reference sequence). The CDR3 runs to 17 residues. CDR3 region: CASMNFGSGGLGGELFF. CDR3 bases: TGTGCCAGCATGAATTTCGGGTCAGGGGGCTTGGGCGGGGAGCTGTTTTTT.

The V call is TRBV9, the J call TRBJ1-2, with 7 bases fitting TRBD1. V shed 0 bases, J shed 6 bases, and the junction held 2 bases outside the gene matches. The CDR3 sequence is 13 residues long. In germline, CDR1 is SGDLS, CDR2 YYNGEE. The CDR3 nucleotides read TGTGCCAGCAGCGTAGTAACAGGGGATGGCTACACCTTC. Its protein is CASSVVTGDGYTF.

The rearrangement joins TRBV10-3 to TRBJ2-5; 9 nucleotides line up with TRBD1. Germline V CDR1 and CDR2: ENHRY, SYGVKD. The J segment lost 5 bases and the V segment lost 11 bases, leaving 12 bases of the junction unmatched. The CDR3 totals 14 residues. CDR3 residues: CAFLYRGLGETQYF. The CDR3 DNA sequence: TGTGCCTTCCTTTACAGGGGGCTGGGTGAGACCCAGTACTTC.

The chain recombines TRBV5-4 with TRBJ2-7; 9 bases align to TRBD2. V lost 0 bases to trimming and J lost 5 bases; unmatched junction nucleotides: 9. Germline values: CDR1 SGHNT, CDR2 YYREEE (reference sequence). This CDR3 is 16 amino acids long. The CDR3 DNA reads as TGTGCCAGCAGCTTGGCCGGTAGACTAGCGGCCCACGAGCAGTACTTC. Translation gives CASSLAGRLAAHEQYF.

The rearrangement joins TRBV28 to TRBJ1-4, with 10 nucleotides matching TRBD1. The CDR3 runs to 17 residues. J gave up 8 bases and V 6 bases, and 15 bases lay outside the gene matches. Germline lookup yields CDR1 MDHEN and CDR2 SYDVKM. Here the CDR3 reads CASSPSLGGQGKEKLFF. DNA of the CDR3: TGTGCCAGCAGCCCAAGTCTCGGGGGACAGGGGAAGGAAAAACTGTTTTTT.

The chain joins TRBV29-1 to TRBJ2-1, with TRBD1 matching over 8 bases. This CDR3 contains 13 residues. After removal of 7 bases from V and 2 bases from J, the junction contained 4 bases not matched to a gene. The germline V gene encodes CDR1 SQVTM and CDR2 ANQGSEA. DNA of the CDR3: TGCAGCGAATCAGGGGGCACCTACAATGAGCAGTTCTTC. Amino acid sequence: CSESGGTYNEQFF.

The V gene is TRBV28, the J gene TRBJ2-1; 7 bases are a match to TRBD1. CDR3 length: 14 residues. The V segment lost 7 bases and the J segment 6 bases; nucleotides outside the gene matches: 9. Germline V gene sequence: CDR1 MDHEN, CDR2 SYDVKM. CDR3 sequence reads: CASISQRGLNEQFF. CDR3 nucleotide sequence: TGTGCCAGCATAAGTCAGAGGGGGCTCAATGAGCAGTTCTTC.

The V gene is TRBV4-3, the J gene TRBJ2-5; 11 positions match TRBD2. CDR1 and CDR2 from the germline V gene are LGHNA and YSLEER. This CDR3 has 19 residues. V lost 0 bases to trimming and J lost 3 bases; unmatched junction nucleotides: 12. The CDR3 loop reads CASSQDGISGGGIKETQYF. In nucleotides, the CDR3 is TGCGCCAGCAGCCAAGATGGGATTAGCGGGGGGGGGATTAAAGAGACCCAGTACTTC.

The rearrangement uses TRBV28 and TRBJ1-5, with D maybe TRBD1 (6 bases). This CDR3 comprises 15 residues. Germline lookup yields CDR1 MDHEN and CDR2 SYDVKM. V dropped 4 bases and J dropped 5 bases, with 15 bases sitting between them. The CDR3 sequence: CASSSGHPTDQPQHF. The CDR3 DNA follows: TGTGCCAGCAGTTCGGGACACCCTACGGATCAGCCCCAGCATTTT.

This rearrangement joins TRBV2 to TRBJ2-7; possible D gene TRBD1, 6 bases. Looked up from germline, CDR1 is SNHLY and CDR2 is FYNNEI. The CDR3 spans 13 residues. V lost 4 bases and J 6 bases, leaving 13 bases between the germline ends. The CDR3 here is CASSAGTPLEQYF. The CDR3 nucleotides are TGTGCCAGCAGTGCCGGGACACCTCTCGAGCAGTACTTC. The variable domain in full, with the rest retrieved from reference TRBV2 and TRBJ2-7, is EPEVTQTPSHQVTQMGQEVILRCVPISNHLYFYWYRQILGQKVEFLVSFYNNEISEKSEIFDDQFSVERPDGSNFTLKIRSTKLEDSAMYFCASSAGTPLEQYFGPGTRLTVT.

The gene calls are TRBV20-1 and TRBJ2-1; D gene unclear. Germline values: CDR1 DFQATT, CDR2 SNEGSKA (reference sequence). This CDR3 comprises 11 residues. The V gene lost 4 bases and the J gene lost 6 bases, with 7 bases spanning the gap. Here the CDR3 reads CSAMAGNEQFF. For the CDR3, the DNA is TGCAGTGCTATGGCTGGCAATGAGCAGTTCTTC.

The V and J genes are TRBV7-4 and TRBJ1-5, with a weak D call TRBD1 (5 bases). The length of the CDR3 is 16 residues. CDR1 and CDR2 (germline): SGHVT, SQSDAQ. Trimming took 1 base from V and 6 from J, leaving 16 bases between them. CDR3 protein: CASSLERGSWGQPQHF. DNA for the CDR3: TGTGCCAGCAGCTTAGAAAGGGGAAGCTGGGGTCAGCCCCAGCATTTT.

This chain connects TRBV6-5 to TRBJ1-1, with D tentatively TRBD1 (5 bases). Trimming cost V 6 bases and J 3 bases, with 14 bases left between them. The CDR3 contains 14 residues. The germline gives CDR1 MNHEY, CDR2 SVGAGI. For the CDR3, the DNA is TGTGCCAGCAGCTTCGACAGATCGGACACTGAAGCTTTCTTT. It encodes CASSFDRSDTEAFF.

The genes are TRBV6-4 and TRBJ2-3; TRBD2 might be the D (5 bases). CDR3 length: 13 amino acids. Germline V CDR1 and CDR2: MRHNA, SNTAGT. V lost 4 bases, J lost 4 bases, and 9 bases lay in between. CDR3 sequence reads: CASSAQLADTQYF. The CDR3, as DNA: TGTGCCAGCAGTGCGCAACTAGCAGATACGCAGTATTTT.